This T cell receptor beta chain was captured by sequencing in a study of shared clonotypes between healthy human individuals. Study background: A couple of women and a few men aged 18 to 49 made up the donors.

This CDR3 is 13 amino acids long. Trimming stripped 4 bases from V and 5 bases from J, with 14 bases between. Germline V gives CDR1 SQVTM, CDR2 ANQGSEA. This clone was counted once. The target antigen is unknown. The study's findings and limits: Blood was the sole source, and tissue repertoires probably differ.

Produced via immunoSEQ multiplex PCR; TCRdb's table is partial and in-frame only. The sample has approximately 500,000 clones, about 85% seen once; the top ten hold 9.5% to 15%. This sequence was found in a woman between 40 and 50 years old in good health. Some clones in this sample may be carry-over from other donors' samples. This chain links TRBV29-1 with TRBJ2-5; D possibly corresponds to TRBD2 (5 bases). The sequenced sample was PBMCs. Here the CDR3 reads CSVGEGQRETQYF. Written as DNA, the CDR3 is TGCAGCGTTGGCGAGGGTCAGAGGGAGACCCAGTACTTC.